This T cell receptor (beta chain) was recovered during a study of identical twins. Study outcomes and limitations: The conclusions drew on cross-sectional statistical analysis instead of tracking the same donors.

CDR1 LNHNV and CDR2 YYDKDF come from the germline V gene (reference sequence). The CDR3 has 13 amino acids. TCRdb processed the 5' RACE reads anew with MiXCR; each CDR3 protein has one entry. The sample carries about 240,000 distinct CDR3 sequences, 9.5% to 15% recorded once. Each donor was a healthy Caucasian. Details on this clonotype: Its antigen is not identified. This may arise from a read error, as a much more abundant clone is one base away.

These same data were also listed under a study on yellow fever vaccine responses in identical twins. That source adds: Twins reportedly had a vaccine T cell response that seemed partly convergent, partly personalized.

The chain carries TRBV15 and TRBJ2-1; 9 bases agree with TRBD2. Sequencing was carried out using memory (CD45RO+) T cells sorted from blood. The sequence came from a woman under 30 in good health. CDR3 coding DNA: TGTGCCACCAGCGGACTAGCGAGCAATGAGCAGCTCTTC. Its translation: CATSGLASNEQLF.